This is a list of T cell receptor beta chains from one sample in a study of regulatory T cells in long-lasting Graves disease. MiXCR, run by TCRdb on the multiplex PCR reads, gives a single entry per CDR3 protein. The sample records approximately 350,000 distinct CDR3 sequences, about 11% being singletons. This sample also appeared in a second study, on T cells in Graves' hyperthyroidism and ophthalmopathy.

The specimen comprised peripheral blood mononuclear cells (PBMCs), sampled at new diagnosis, from a patient treated with antithyroid drugs. All receptors derive from a young woman with Graves disease. CDR3s include the opening cysteine and the closing phenylalanine or tryptophan. A D gene is named only where the DNA matches it firmly. The size entry is marked missing in some rows and otherwise reads once, few, many or a size class.

many	TRBV11-2	TRBJ2-3	-	CASSLGVLRTDTQYF	TGTGCCAGCAGCTTAGGAGTTCTAAGGACAGATACGCAGTATTTT
many	TRBV11-3	TRBJ2-1	-	CASSPGSSSYNEQFF	TGTGCCAGCAGCCCCGGGTCTAGCTCCTACAATGAGCAGTTCTTC
many	TRBV5-1	TRBJ2-3	TRBD2	CASSLLTPQSTSGRTRITDTQYF	TGCGCCAGCAGCTTGCTTACCCCACAGTCGACTAGCGGGAGGACCCGTATCACAGATACGCAGTATTTT
-	TRBV4-3	TRBJ2-7	TRBD2	CASSHDLAGIYEQYF	TGCGCCAGCAGCCATGACTTAGCGGGGATCTACGAGCAGTACTTC
-	TRBV4-1	TRBJ1-5	-	CASSQGGGFQPQHF	TGCGCCAGCAGCCAGGGAGGGGGGTTTCAGCCCCAGCATTTT
-	TRBV10-3	TRBJ1-5	-	CAIRPSDNQPQHF	TGTGCCATCCGGCCGTCGGACAATCAGCCCCAGCATTTT
many	TRBV18	TRBJ2-3	TRBD2	CASSPPLLAGGREADTQYF	TGTGCCAGCTCACCACCACTGTTAGCGGGGGGGAGAGAAGCAGATACGCAGTATTTT
many	TRBV4-1	TRBJ2-1	-	CASSQAGGKGSYNEQFF	TGCGCCAGCAGCCAAGCGGGCGGGAAGGGCTCCTACAATGAGCAGTTCTTC
many	TRBV28	TRBJ1-5	TRBD1	CASSFRVGQGNQPQHF	TGTGCCAGCAGTTTCCGTGTAGGACAGGGGAATCAGCCCCAGCATTTT
few	TRBV6-6	TRBJ2-3	-	CASSYSTPWTDTQYF	TGTGCCAGCAGTTACTCGACCCCCTGGACAGATACGCAGTATTTT
few	TRBV19	TRBJ2-7	-	CASNPGWGPYEQYF	TGTGCCAGTAACCCAGGATGGGGGCCCTACGAGCAGTACTTC
many	TRBV15	TRBJ1-1	TRBD1	CATSRETGKGTEAFF	TGTGCCACCAGCAGAGAGACAGGGAAAGGCACTGAAGCTTTCTTT
many	TRBV16	TRBJ1-1	-	CASSQLVNTEAFF	TGTGCCAGCAGCCAACTCGTGAACACTGAAGCTTTCTTT
many	TRBV7-6	TRBJ2-7	TRBD1	CASSLAAGGSYEQYF	TGTGCCAGCAGCTTAGCGGCAGGGGGTTCCTACGAGCAGTACTTC
few	TRBV9	TRBJ1-2	-	CASSVVGDNYGYTF	TGTGCCAGCAGCGTAGTCGGGGATAACTATGGCTACACCTTC